This T cell receptor beta chain comes out of a study of CD8 T cells in ankylosing spondylitis. Study results and caveats: Reportedly, disease-linked clones are significantly enriched in ankylosing spondylitis patients' matched synovial fluid. A motif in TCR beta, a set of fewer than ten highly homologous variants, appeared characteristic of ankylosing spondylitis blood.

Libraries of TCR beta came from quantitative 5'-RACE with molecular barcodes. TCRdb called the 5' RACE reads again in MiXCR, with one record for every CDR3 protein. The sample records around 25,000 distinct CDR3 sequences, roughly a sixth being singletons. V shed 4 bases, J shed 4 bases, and the junction held 5 bases outside the gene matches. Germline CDR1 is LNHDA and CDR2 is SQIVND (reference sequence). The CDR3 is made up of 15 amino acids. As to this clonotype: The antigen remains unidentified.

Sequenced sample: blood. The V gene is TRBV19, the J gene TRBJ2-2; TRBD2 agrees at 8 bases. This clonotype was sampled from a male donor with ankylosing spondylitis or in good health (not recorded which). The CDR3 nucleotides are TGTGCCAGTAGTACCCGGACTAGCCCCACCGGGGAGCTGTTTTTT. Translated, it gives CASSTRTSPTGELFF.